A single sample gave rise to the 7 T cell receptor beta chains below, sequenced in a study of blood T cell repertoires in COVID-19 (TCRdb year 2020). Receptors were amplified or captured by the immunoSEQ multiplex PCR assay. Not all clones reach the TCRdb copy of this immuneACCESS table, which keeps in-frame sequences only. Checked studies attribute under half of the gap to unresolved V genes and leave the rest unexplained. This sample comprises about 65,000 clones, approximately 93% of them detected only once. Jointly, the top ten make up approximately 2.6% of the sample. Source material: peripheral blood. These receptors were taken from a man between 70 and 80 years old with active COVID-19.

The chain joins TRBV10-3 to TRBJ2-7; 16 positions match TRBD2. This CDR3 comprises 18 residues. With 6 bases clipped from V and 1 base from J, the junction kept 9 bases outside the gene matches. The germline V gene encodes CDR1 ENHRY and CDR2 SYGVKD. CDR3 coding DNA: TGTGCCATCAGCTCCGGGACTAGCGGGGGGGCAGGGTCCTACGAGCAGTACTTC. Residues: CAISSGTSGGAGSYEQYF.

The chain recombines TRBV10-2 with TRBJ1-1; perhaps TRBD1 as D (5 bases). Trimming pared 7 bases from V and 4 bases from J, leaving 16 bases between. Germline CDR1 reads WSHSY; CDR2 reads SAAADI. The CDR3 length is 14 residues. In DNA, the CDR3 is TGCGCCAGCACAGATAAGGGGCTTAGCACTGAAGCTTTCTTT. This codes for CASTDKGLSTEAFF.

The V call is TRBV9, the J call TRBJ1-3, with D hard to call. This CDR3 is built from 15 residues. V lost 3 bases to trimming and J lost 0 bases, with 10 bases between them. Germline V gene sequence: CDR1 SGDLS, CDR2 YYNGEE. Here the CDR3 DNA reads TGTGCCAGCAGCGAGACTCAGAGCTCTGGAAACACCATATATTTT. Translation: CASSETQSSGNTIYF.

The chain's CDR3 is CASRRTILAGGVGSDTQYF. CDR3 coding DNA: TGTGCCAGCAGACGAACAATTCTAGCGGGGGGTGTGGGTTCGGATACGCAGTATTTT. The J gene is TRBJ2-3, the V gene TRBV7-6; 11 positions agree with TRBD2. J was trimmed by 6 bases and V by 6 bases; bases with no gene match: 20. This CDR3 contains 19 residues. Germline V CDR1 and CDR2: SGHVS, FNYEAQ.

This chain uses TRBV6-1 with TRBJ2-1; 12 nucleotides agree with TRBD2. Germline V gene sequence: CDR1 MNHNS, CDR2 SASEGT. Trimming removed 3 bases from V and 6 bases from J; junction bases left unmatched: 12. This CDR3 contains 18 residues. The CDR3 DNA sequence: TGTGCCAGCAGTGAGCGGCTAGCGGGGGGGTCCCTACCCAATGAGCAGTTCTTC. Encoded protein: CASSERLAGGSLPNEQFF.

The chain employs TRBV6-5 and TRBJ2-3, with D possibly TRBD1 on 5 matching bases. Germline V gene sequence: CDR1 MNHEY, CDR2 SVGAGI. V shed 3 bases and J shed 1 base, with 11 bases lying between them. The CDR3 consists of 15 residues. The CDR3 nucleotides read TGTGCCAGCAGTTATCAGGGTACTGGCACAGATACGCAGTATTTT. It is translated as CASSYQGTGTDTQYF.

The CDR3 is CASSLKGGSYNEQFF. CDR3 DNA: TGTGCCAGCAGTTTAAAGGGGGGGTCCTACAATGAGCAGTTCTTC. The chain uses TRBV28 and TRBJ2-1, with D possibly matching TRBD2 (7 bases). The V end was cut by 2 bases, the J end by 1 base, with 9 bases between. Per the germline V gene, CDR1 is MDHEN and CDR2 is SYDVKM. The CDR3 extends over 15 amino acids.